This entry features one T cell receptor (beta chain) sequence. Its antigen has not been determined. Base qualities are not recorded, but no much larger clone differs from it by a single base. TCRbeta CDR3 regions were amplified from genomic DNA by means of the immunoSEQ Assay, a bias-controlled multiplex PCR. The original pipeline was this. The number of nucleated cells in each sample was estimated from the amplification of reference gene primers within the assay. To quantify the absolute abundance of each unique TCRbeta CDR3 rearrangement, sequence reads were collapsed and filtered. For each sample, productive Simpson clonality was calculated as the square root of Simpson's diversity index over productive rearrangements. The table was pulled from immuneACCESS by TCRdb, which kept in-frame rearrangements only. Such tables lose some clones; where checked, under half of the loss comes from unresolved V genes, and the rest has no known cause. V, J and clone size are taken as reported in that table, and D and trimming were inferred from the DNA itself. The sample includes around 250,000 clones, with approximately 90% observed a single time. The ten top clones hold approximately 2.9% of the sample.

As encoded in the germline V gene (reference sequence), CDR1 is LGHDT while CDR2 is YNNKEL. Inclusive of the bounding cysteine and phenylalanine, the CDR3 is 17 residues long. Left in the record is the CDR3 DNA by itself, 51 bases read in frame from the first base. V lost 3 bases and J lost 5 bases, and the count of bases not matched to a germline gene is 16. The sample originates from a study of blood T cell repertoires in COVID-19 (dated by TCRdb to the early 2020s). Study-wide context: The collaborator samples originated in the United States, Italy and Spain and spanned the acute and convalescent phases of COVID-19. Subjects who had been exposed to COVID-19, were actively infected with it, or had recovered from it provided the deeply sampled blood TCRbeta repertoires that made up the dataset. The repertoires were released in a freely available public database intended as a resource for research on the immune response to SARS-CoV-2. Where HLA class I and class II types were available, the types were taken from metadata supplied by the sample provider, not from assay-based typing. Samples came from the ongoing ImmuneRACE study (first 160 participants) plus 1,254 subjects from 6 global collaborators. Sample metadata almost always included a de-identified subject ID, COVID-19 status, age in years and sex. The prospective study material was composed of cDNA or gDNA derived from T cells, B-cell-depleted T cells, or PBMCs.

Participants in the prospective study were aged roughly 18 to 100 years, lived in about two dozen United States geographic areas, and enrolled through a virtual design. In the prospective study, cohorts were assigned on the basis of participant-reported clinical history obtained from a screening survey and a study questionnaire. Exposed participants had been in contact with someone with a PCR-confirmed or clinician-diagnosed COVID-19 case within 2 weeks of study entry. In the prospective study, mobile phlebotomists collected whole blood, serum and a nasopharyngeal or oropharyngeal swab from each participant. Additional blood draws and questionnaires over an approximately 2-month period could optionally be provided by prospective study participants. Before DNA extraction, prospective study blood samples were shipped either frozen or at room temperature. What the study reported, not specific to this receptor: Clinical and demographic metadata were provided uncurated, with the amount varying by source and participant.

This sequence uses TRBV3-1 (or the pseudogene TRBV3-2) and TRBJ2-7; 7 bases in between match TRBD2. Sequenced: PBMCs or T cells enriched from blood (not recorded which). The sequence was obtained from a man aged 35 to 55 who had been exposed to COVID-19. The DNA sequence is TGTGCCAGCAGCCACCCCCCAGGGCGGGGGAGGTCGAACGAGCAGTACTTC. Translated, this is CASSHPPGRGRSNEQYF.